The T cell receptor (beta chain) under discussion was sequenced for a study of tumor-infiltrating lymphocytes in localized non-small cell lung cancer. Some clones are missing from TCRdb's copy, which holds only in-frame ones; the method was immunoSEQ multiplex PCR. The table shows over 10,000 clones, with about four fifths occurring only once. The CDR3 is made up of 13 amino acids. CDR1 and CDR2 (germline): ENHRY, SYGVKD. The junction had 3 bases not matched to a gene; V was cut back by 0 bases and J by 14 bases. Specimen: lung tumor tissue. The chain carries TRBV10-3 and TRBJ1-6; 8 positions agree with TRBD1. The clonotype comes from a human donor with non-small cell lung cancer. In DNA form, the CDR3 reads TGTGCCATCAGTGAGTCGAAGGGACAGGCCCTCCACTTT. Translated, it gives CAISESKGQALHF.